Listed below are T cell receptor beta chains from one sample, sequenced in a study of T-cell memory formation after mild COVID-19. In TCRdb, the 5' RACE reads were re-called with MiXCR into one record per CDR3 protein. The sample carries some 350,000 distinct CDR3 sequences, around 15% recorded once. Sequencing was performed on PBMCs or a T cell subset sorted from them (not recorded which). These receptors were obtained from a man aged 18 to 35 who had mild COVID-19 (a few samples of this study predate the infection). Cell type and time point are not known. Both conserved end residues are part of each CDR3.

CASRQGLAGRNEQFF	TRBV10-2	TRBJ2-1
CASSRDRGPESYNEQFF	TRBV7-9	TRBJ2-1
CASSFLGRSRTDTQYF	TRBV12-3/TRBV12-4	TRBJ2-3
CASSFGNTGELFF	TRBV7-2	TRBJ2-2
CASSSLDQPQHF	TRBV12-3/TRBV12-4	TRBJ1-5
CASSYMGERRETQYF	TRBV6-6	TRBJ2-5
CASSLGTEGPDTQYF	TRBV27	TRBJ2-3
CSATQGASRRTDTQYF	TRBV20-1	TRBJ2-3
CASSELGQGRTPLHF	TRBV6-1	TRBJ1-6
CATRGRNVSSYNEQFF	TRBV24-1	TRBJ2-1
CASSLTGMKFEQFF	TRBV27	TRBJ2-1
CASGLPPGQQETQYF	TRBV12-5	TRBJ2-5
CASSPGAGTEKLFF	TRBV7-9	TRBJ1-4
CASSYGRQGTLYGYTF	TRBV6-5	TRBJ1-2
CASSQEFGNTIYF	TRBV3-1	TRBJ1-3
CASSPIRGQNTEAFF	TRBV7-9	TRBJ1-1
CASSPRGGTGGSDTQYF	TRBV9	TRBJ2-3
CASSQVQGSRAQEEKLFF	TRBV4-2	TRBJ1-4
CASSYYRDSGEQYF	TRBV6-5	TRBJ2-7
CASSVVPTSGGTDTQYF	TRBV9	TRBJ2-3